A selection of T cell receptor beta chains follows, all from one sample in a study of blood T cells in healthy people across ages. Each CDR3 protein gets one entry after TCRdb re-called the 5' RACE reads with MiXCR. The data contain about 380,000 distinct CDR3 sequences, 50% to 60% of them singletons. Sequences were obtained from blood. The receptors here all came from a man aged 55 to 70 in good health. CDR3s include the opening cysteine and the closing phenylalanine or tryptophan. The D gene is left open where the match is weak. Clone size is shown for a subset of rows, as once, few, many or a class of expanded clone.

size,V,J,D,CDR3,DNA
NA,TRBV7-2,TRBJ2-6,TRBD1,CASSLVGQGSSGANVLTF,TGTGCCAGCAGCTTAGTGGGACAGGGGAGCTCTGGGGCCAACGTCCTGACTTTC
NA,TRBV12-3/TRBV12-4,TRBJ2-5,TRBD2,CASSLSWAGGMETQYF,TGTGCCAGCAGTTTGTCGTGGGCGGGAGGAATGGAGACCCAGTACTTC
NA,TRBV29-1,TRBJ1-2,TRBD1,CSVPGQVYGYTF,TGCAGCGTGCCGGGACAGGTCTATGGCTACACCTTC
few,TRBV20-1,TRBJ2-1,TRBD1,CSATHPGQGNNEQFF,TGCAGTGCTACGCATCCGGGACAGGGCAACAATGAGCAGTTCTTC
once,TRBV11-2,TRBJ2-5,NA,CASSLGQVNEQYF,TGTGCCAGCAGCTTAGGACAGGTCAATGAGCAGTACTTC
NA,TRBV3-1,TRBJ1-2,NA,CASSPGDLAPGYTF,TGTGCCAGCAGCCCCGGGGACCTCGCCCCTGGCTACACCTTC
NA,TRBV29-1,TRBJ2-2,NA,CSVEEGYAGELFF,TGCAGCGTTGAAGAGGGGTACGCCGGGGAGCTGTTTTTT
NA,TRBV29-1,TRBJ2-4,TRBD1,CSAGQGAIQYF,TGCAGCGCCGGACAGGGGGCAATTCAGTACTTC
many,TRBV7-2,TRBJ2-1,NA,CASSLAFAASYNEQFF,TGTGCCAGCAGCTTAGCGTTTGCGGCTTCCTACAATGAGCAGTTCTTC
NA,TRBV21-1,TRBJ2-7,NA,CASSPQLRPSLGEQYF,TGTGCCAGCAGCCCTCAGTTGAGACCTTCTCTAGGAGAGCAGTACTTC
NA,TRBV2,TRBJ2-5,NA,CASELQGTLQETQYF,TGTGCCAGCGAACTCCAGGGGACCCTACAAGAGACCCAGTACTTC
NA,TRBV7-9,TRBJ2-5,NA,CASSLEWVETQYF,TGTGCCAGCAGCTTAGAATGGGTAGAGACCCAGTACTTC
few,TRBV6-6,TRBJ2-7,TRBD1,CAHSGTENLQYF,TGTGCCCATTCGGGGACAGAGAACCTTCAGTACTTC
NA,TRBV19,TRBJ1-5,NA,CASIGRLSNQPQHF,TGTGCCAGTATAGGACGGCTGAGCAATCAGCCCCAGCATTTT
NA,TRBV9,TRBJ2-7,TRBD2,CASSRKLATYEQYF,TGTGCCAGCAGCCGTAAACTAGCGACCTACGAGCAGTACTTC
NA,TRBV24-1,TRBJ2-1,NA,CATSDSGTSTDNEQFF,TGTGCCACCAGTGATTCCGGGACTTCCACCGACAATGAGCAGTTCTTC
NA,TRBV3-1,TRBJ1-1,TRBD1,CASSQADRAGTEAFF,TGTGCCAGCAGCCAAGCGGACAGGGCTGGGACTGAAGCTTTCTTT
NA,TRBV7-9,TRBJ2-3,TRBD1,CASTLGTGRTDTQYF,TGTGCCAGCACTCTCGGGACAGGGCGCACAGATACGCAGTATTTT
few,TRBV10-3,TRBJ2-7,NA,CAISELGRNYEQYF,TGTGCCATCAGTGAGCTTGGCAGGAACTACGAGCAGTACTTC
NA,TRBV6-2/TRBV6-3,TRBJ2-1,TRBD2,CAGSPTSQSYNEQFF,TGTGCCGGCAGTCCGACTAGCCAGTCCTACAATGAGCAGTTCTTC
once,TRBV29-1,TRBJ2-7,NA,CSVEDTESYEQYF,TGCAGCGTTGAAGACACGGAGTCCTACGAGCAGTACTTC
few,TRBV25-1,TRBJ1-1,NA,CASNWNTEAFF,TGTGCCTCCAATTGGAACACTGAAGCTTTCTTT
NA,TRBV10-3,TRBJ2-3,TRBD2,CAISDSGTSGDPTTDTQYF,TGTGCCATCAGTGACTCCGGGACTAGCGGGGACCCCACGACAGATACGCAGTATTTT
NA,TRBV6-5,TRBJ2-4,NA,CASTSGDIQYF,TGTGCCAGCACCTCAGGGGACATTCAGTACTTC
NA,TRBV30,TRBJ1-2,NA,CAWSDGINYGYTF,TGTGCCTGGAGTGACGGTATTAACTATGGCTACACCTTC
NA,TRBV28,TRBJ2-7,NA,CASSLSTEQYF,TGTGCCAGCAGTTTAAGCACTGAGCAGTACTTC
NA,TRBV5-1,TRBJ2-1,TRBD2,CASSFLAGGKNNEQFF,TGCGCCAGCAGCTTTCTAGCGGGAGGGAAGAACAATGAGCAGTTCTTC
NA,TRBV20-1,TRBJ1-1,NA,CSALGSEEEAFF,TGCAGTGCCCTAGGATCCGAGGAGGAAGCTTTCTTT
NA,TRBV5-1,TRBJ2-7,NA,CASSRAGHPEQYF,TGCGCCAGCAGCAGGGCGGGACACCCCGAGCAGTACTTC
few,TRBV29-1,TRBJ2-7,NA,CSVEGDSRIEQYF,TGCAGCGTTGAAGGCGACAGTAGGATCGAGCAGTACTTC
NA,TRBV20-1,TRBJ2-7,NA,CSARRRGREYEQYF,TGCAGTGCCCGGAGGAGGGGGCGCGAATACGAGCAGTACTTC
NA,TRBV5-1,TRBJ1-1,NA,CASGALGGPMNTEAFF,TGCGCCAGCGGGGCCCTCGGGGGGCCGATGAACACTGAAGCTTTCTTT
NA,TRBV20-1,TRBJ2-1,NA,CSGTLNNEQFF,TGCAGTGGAACCCTTAACAATGAGCAGTTCTTC
NA,TRBV20-1,TRBJ2-1,NA,CSASGTGQLQETQFF,TGCAGTGCTAGCGGGACCGGACAGCTCCAAGAGACCCAGTTCTTC
NA,TRBV25-1,TRBJ1-1,TRBD1,CASSPMTGKNTEAFF,TGTGCCAGCAGTCCGATGACAGGGAAAAACACTGAAGCTTTCTTT
NA,TRBV29-1,TRBJ2-7,NA,CSVVPGATYEQYF,TGCAGCGTTGTTCCGGGGGCAACGTACGAGCAGTACTTC
NA,TRBV6-2/TRBV6-3,TRBJ1-1,TRBD1,CASGTGGRAEAFF,TGTGCCAGCGGGACAGGGGGCAGGGCTGAAGCTTTCTTT
few,TRBV29-1,TRBJ2-1,TRBD1,CSAGTGGARDEQFF,TGCAGCGCGGGGACAGGGGGCGCGCGGGATGAGCAGTTCTTC
NA,TRBV25-1,TRBJ1-2,TRBD1,CASSGTGGAKGYTF,TGTGCCAGCAGTGGGACAGGGGGCGCGAAGGGCTACACCTTC
NA,TRBV20-1,TRBJ2-3,TRBD2,CSARDGGLGTDTQYF,TGCAGTGCTAGAGACGGGGGACTAGGAACAGATACGCAGTATTTT
NA,TRBV2,TRBJ1-2,NA,CASNRRGQVYGYTF,TGTGCCAGCAATCGCCGGGGGCAGGTCTATGGCTACACCTTC
many,TRBV28,TRBJ2-2,NA,CASSIQGIENTGELFF,TGTGCCAGCAGCATACAGGGAATCGAGAACACCGGGGAGCTGTTTTTT
NA,TRBV7-2,TRBJ1-5,NA,CASSSSSGRVETQHF,TGTGCCAGCAGCTCATCTAGCGGGAGGGTAGAGACCCAGCATTTT
few,TRBV11-2,TRBJ1-2,NA,CASSLDGGGYTF,TGTGCCAGCAGCTTAGATGGGGGCGGCTACACCTTC
few,TRBV20-1,TRBJ1-2,TRBD1,CSAKTGRTNYGYTF,TGCAGTGCTAAGACAGGGAGAACTAACTATGGCTACACCTTC
few,TRBV27,TRBJ2-7,TRBD2,CASSFQLAGDEQYF,TGTGCCAGCAGTTTCCAACTAGCGGGAGACGAGCAGTACTTC
NA,TRBV30,TRBJ2-4,NA,CAWSVPPGAIQYF,TGTGCCTGGAGTGTCCCGCCAGGGGCCATTCAGTACTTC
NA,TRBV5-8,TRBJ1-2,NA,CASSLDHYGYTF,TGTGCCAGCAGCTTGGATCATTATGGCTACACCTTC
many,TRBV5-1,TRBJ2-7,TRBD1,CASSTDRGRSYEQYF,TGCGCCAGCAGCACCGACAGGGGCCGGTCCTACGAGCAGTACTTC
many,TRBV7-8,TRBJ2-7,TRBD1,CASSLDRTGGGEQYF,TGTGCCAGCAGCTTAGACCGGACAGGGGGGGGCGAGCAGTACTTC
NA,TRBV11-1,TRBJ2-5,TRBD1,CASSTWQGAGETQYF,TGTGCCAGCAGCACATGGCAGGGGGCTGGAGAGACCCAGTACTTC
NA,TRBV3-1,TRBJ2-3,TRBD2,CASTRGATTDTQYF,TGTGCCAGCACGCGGGGGGCAACCACAGATACGCAGTATTTT
NA,TRBV9,TRBJ1-2,NA,CASSASASNYGYTF,TGTGCCAGCAGCGCGTCAGCTTCTAACTATGGCTACACCTTC
NA,TRBV4-2,TRBJ2-3,TRBD2,CASSQEPGTSGRKTDTQYF,TGTGCCAGCAGCCAAGAACCCGGGACTAGCGGGAGGAAAACAGATACGCAGTATTTT